This T cell receptor beta chain was sequenced for a study of CXCR4 blockade with PD-1 therapy in pancreatic cancer. Study-wide points: Without paired alpha-beta data, shared specificity of dominant clones is unconfirmed. Convergent selection by common tumor antigens was suggested by nucleotide rearrangement counts. Intratumoral clonality (mean 0.14) exceeded healthy blood (about 0.045) but did not track survival.

The archived tumor blocks came from patients without neoadjuvant therapy before resection. The repertoire was sequenced with immunoSEQ multiplex PCR; TCRdb's copy has only in-frame clones and lacks some. The sample has several thousand clones, 41% seen once; the top ten hold around 17%. A note on this clone: Its target is unknown.

Germline CDR1 is SGHVS and CDR2 is FNYEAQ. There are 16 residues in the CDR3. Trimming cost V 3 bases and J 0 bases; bases outside gene matches: 5. The chain links TRBV7-6 to TRBJ1-3, with 7 bases that match TRBD1. The clonotype comes from a human donor with pancreatic ductal adenocarcinoma. Sequenced sample: tumor tissue. The CDR3 region has the DNA TGTGCCAGCAGCTTGGTTGACAGGGCCTCTGGAAACACCATATATTTT. This sequence encodes CASSLVDRASGNTIYF.